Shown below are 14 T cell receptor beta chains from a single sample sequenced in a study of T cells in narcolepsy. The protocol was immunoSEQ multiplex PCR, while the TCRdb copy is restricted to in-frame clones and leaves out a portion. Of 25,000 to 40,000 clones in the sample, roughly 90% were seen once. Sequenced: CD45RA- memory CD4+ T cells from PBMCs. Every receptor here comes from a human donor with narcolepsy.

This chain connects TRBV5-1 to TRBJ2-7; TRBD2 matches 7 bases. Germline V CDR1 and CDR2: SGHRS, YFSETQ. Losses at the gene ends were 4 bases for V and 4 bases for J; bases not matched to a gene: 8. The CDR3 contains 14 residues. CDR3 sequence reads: CASSKRDGFYEQYF. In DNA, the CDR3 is TGCGCCAGCAGCAAGCGGGACGGTTTTTACGAGCAGTACTTC.

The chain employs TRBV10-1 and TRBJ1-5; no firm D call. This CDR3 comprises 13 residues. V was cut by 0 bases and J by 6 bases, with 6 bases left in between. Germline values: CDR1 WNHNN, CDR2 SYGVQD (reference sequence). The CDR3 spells CASSESGVQPQHF. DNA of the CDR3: TGCGCCAGCAGTGAGTCCGGAGTTCAGCCCCAGCATTTT.

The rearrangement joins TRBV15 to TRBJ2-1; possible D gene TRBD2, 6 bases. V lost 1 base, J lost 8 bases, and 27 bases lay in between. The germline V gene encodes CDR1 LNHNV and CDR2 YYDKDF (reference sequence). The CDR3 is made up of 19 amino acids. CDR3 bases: TGTGCCACCAGCAGAGCTCTACTGCGACGGGACTCGAAAAGTGATGAGCAGTTCTTC. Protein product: CATSRALLRRDSKSDEQFF.

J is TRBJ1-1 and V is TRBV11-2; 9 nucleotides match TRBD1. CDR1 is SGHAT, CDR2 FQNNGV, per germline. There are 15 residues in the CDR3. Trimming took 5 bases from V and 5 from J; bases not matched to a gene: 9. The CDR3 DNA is TGTGCCAGCAGCATTCCGGGACAGGGTTGGACTGAAGCTTTCTTT. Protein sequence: CASSIPGQGWTEAFF.

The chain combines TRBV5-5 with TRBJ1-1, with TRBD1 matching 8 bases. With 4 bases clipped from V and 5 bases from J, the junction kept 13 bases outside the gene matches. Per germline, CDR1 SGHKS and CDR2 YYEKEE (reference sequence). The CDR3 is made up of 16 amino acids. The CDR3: CASSTDREGWATEAFF. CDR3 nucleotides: TGTGCCAGCAGCACGGACAGGGAAGGATGGGCAACTGAAGCTTTCTTT.

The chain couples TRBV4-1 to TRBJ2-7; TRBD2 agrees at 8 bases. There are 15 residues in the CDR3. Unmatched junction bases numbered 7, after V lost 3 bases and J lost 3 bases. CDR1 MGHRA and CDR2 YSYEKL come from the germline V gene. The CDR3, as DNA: TGCGCCAGCAGCCAGCCCGGGGGGGCTTACTACGAGCAGTACTTC. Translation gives CASSQPGGAYYEQYF.

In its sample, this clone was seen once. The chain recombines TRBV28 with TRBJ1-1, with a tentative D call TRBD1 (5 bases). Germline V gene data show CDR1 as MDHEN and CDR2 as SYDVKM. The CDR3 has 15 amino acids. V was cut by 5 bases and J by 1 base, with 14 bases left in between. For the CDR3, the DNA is TGTGCCAGCAGTCCCCTTGGACAAAAGAACACTGAAGCTTTCTTT. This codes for CASSPLGQKNTEAFF.

The CDR3 coding sequence is TGTGCCACCCTAGTGGAGACAGGCTACAATGAGCAGTTCTTC. Its protein is CATLVETGYNEQFF. The chain employs TRBV6-5 and TRBJ2-1, with D possibly being TRBD1 (6 bases). Germline V gene data show CDR1 as MNHEY and CDR2 as SVGAGI. The length of the CDR3 is 14 residues. V lost 10 bases to trimming and J lost 3 bases, with 16 bases between them.

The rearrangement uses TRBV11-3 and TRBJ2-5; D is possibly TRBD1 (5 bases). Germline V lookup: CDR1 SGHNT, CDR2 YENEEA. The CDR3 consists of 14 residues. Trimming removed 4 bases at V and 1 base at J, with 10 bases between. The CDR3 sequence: CASSWGQGQETQYF. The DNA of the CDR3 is TGTGCCAGCAGCTGGGGCCAGGGCCAAGAGACCCAGTACTTC.

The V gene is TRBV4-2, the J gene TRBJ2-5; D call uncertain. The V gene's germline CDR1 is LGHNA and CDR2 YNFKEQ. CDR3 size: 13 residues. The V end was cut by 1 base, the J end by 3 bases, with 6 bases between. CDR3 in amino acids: CASSQGIKETQYF. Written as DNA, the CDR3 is TGTGCCAGCAGCCAAGGGATTAAAGAGACCCAGTACTTC.

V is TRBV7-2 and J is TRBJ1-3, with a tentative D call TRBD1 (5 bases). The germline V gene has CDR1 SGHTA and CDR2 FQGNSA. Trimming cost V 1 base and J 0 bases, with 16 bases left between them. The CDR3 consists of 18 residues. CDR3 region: CASSLDFGQGSSGNTIYF. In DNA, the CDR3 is TGTGCCAGCAGCTTAGATTTCGGGCAGGGCAGCTCTGGAAACACCATATATTTT.

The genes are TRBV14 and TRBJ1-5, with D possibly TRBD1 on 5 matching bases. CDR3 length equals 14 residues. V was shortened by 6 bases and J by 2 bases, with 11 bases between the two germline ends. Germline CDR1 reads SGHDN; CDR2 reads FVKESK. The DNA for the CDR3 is TGTGCCAGCAGAGTCGGACACCGCAATCAGCCCCAGCATTTT. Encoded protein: CASRVGHRNQPQHF.

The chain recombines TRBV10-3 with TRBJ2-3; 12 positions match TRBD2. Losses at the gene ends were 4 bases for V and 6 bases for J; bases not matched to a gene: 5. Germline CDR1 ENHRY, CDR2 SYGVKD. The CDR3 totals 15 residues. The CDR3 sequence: CAISGTSGGRDTQYF. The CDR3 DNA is TGTGCCATCAGTGGTACTAGCGGGGGGCGGGATACGCAGTATTTT.

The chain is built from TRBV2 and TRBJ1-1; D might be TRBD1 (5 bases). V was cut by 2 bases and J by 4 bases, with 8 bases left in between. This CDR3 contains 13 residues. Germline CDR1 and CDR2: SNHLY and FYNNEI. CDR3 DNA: TGTGCCAGCAGTGAAACCAGGGCCACTGAAGCTTTCTTT. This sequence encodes CASSETRATEAFF.